This TCR beta chain was sequenced during a study of blood T cell repertoires in COVID-19. Original processing methods: Amplifying reference gene primers gave estimates of nucleated cell counts. Libraries were prepared by immunoSEQ multiplex PCR; TCRdb keeps only in-frame clonotypes and omits some of them. V, J and clone size are those of that table, while D and trimming were read from the DNA. Of about 35,000 clones in the sample, 78% were seen once. The CDR3 extends over 16 amino acids. The V gene's germline CDR1 is SGHRS and CDR2 YFSETQ. V lost 4 bases and J lost 0; bases outside the gene matches: 8.

The receptor was isolated from a man older than 75 with acute or convalescent COVID-19. The chain uses TRBV5-1 and TRBJ1-2, with 8 bases lining up with TRBD1. The sample consisted of peripheral blood. CDR3 coding DNA: TGCGCCAGCAGCCGTGCCGCAGGGGGCTCTAACTATGGCTACACCTTC. Its translation is CASSRAAGGSNYGYTF. Drawing the rest from reference TRBV5-1 and TRBJ1-2, the complete variable domain is KAGVTQTPRYLIKTRGQQVTLSCSPISGHRSVSWYQQTPGQGLQFLFEYFSETQRNKGNFPGRFSGRQFSNSRSEMNVSTLELGDSALYLCASSRAAGGSNYGYTFGSGTRLTVV.